Below, one T cell receptor (beta chain) is given with its context. Some clones are missing from TCRdb's copy, which holds only in-frame ones; the method was immunoSEQ multiplex PCR. In the table there are more than 95,000 clones, around 86% of which are singletons. Germline CDR1 and CDR2: GTSNPN and SVGIG (reference sequence). Trimming took off 0 bases at V and 6 bases at J, with 24 bases between the two ends. CDR3 size: 18 residues. The sample is drawn from a study of T cell clones after liver transplantation. The sequenced sample was CD4+ T cells from blood, obtained before liver transplant. The sequence was obtained from a human donor who received a liver transplant. The gene calls are TRBV30 and TRBJ1-5; TRBD1 is a possible D gene (6 bases). CDR3 region: CAWSVRGHLSRRVQPQHF. Written as DNA, the CDR3 is TGTGCCTGGAGTGTGCGGGGACACCTTTCCCGGAGGGTTCAGCCCCAGCATTTT.